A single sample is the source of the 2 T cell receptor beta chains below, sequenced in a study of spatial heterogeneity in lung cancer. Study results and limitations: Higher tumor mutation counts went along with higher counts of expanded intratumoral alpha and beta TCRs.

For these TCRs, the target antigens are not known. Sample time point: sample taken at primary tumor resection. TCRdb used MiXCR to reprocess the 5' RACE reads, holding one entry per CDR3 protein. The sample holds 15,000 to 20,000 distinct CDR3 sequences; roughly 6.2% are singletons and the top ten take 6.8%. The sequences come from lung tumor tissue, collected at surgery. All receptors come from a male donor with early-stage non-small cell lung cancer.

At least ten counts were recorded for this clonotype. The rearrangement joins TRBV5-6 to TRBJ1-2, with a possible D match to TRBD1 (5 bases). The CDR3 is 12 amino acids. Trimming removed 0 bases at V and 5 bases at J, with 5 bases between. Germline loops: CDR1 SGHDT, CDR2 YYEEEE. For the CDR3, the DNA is TGTGCCAGCAGCTTGGAGGGGTATGGCTACACCTTC. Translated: CASSLEGYGYTF.

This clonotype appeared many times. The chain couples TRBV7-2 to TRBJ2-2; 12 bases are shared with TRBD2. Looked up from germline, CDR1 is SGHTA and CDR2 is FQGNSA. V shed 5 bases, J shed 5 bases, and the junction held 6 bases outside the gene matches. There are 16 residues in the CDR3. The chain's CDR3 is CASSASGGAITGELFF. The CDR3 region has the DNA TGTGCCAGCAGCGCTAGCGGGGGGGCCATAACCGGGGAGCTGTTTTTT.